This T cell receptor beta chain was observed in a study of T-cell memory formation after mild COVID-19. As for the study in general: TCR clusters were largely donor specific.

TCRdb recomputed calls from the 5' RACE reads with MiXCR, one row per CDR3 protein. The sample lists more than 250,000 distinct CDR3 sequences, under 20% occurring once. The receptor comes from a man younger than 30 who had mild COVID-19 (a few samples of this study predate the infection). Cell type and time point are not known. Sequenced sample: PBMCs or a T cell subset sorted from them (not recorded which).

The CDR3 sequence: CASTPRTDPGTEAFF. CDR3 nucleotide sequence: TGTGCCAGCACCCCCAGGACGGATCCCGGCACTGAAGCTTTCTTT. The chain is built from TRBV6-2 or TRBV6-3 and TRBJ1-1; D is unresolved. V was pared by 7 bases and J by 4 bases, with 19 bases between. The CDR3 contains 15 residues. Germline CDR1 reads MNHEY; CDR2 reads SVGEGT.